This TCR beta chain emerged from a study of yellow fever vaccine responses in identical twins. General study findings and limits: Vaccine T cell responses of twins reportedly seemed partly convergent and partly personalized.

One entry per CDR3 protein, called by TCRdb with MiXCR from the RT-PCR reads. The data contain under 30,000 distinct CDR3 sequences, under 80% of them singletons. CDR1 and CDR2 from the germline V gene are PRHDT and FYEKMQ (reference sequence). This CDR3 contains 12 residues. Trimming cost V 10 bases and J 8 bases; bases outside gene matches: 6. Worth noting for this clonotype: Its cognate antigen is unknown.

V is TRBV13 and J is TRBJ1-2; 11 nucleotides match TRBD1. This sequence was found in a woman in her late teens or twenties who received the yellow fever vaccine. Sequenced material: T cells from blood (PBMCs), unsorted or a sorted subset (not recorded which), taken before or after yellow fever vaccination (not recorded which). CDR3 residues: CANSDRGRGYTF. The CDR3 coding sequence is TGTGCCAACTCGGACAGGGGGCGGGGCTACACCTTC.